These T cell receptor beta chains were read from a single sample in a study of PD-1 blockade in classical Hodgkin lymphoma. Generated by immunoSEQ multiplex PCR, the TCRdb table keeps only in-frame clones and is missing some. The sample holds tens of thousands of clones; approximately 90% are singletons and the top ten take under 3.5%. The sample was peripheral blood mononuclear cells (PBMCs), taken before the fourth cycle of nivolumab. The origin of the receptors is a human donor with classical Hodgkin lymphoma. The CDR3 runs from the conserved cysteine through the conserved F or W. The order of the fields is CDR3 DNA, CDR3 protein, CDR3 length, J gene, D gene, V gene, clone size. D genes are given only for firm matches. Clone size is shown for a subset of rows, as once, few, many or a class of expanded clone.

TGTGCCAGCAGTTACTGGGGCGCGAACACTGAAGCTTTCTTT CASSYWGANTEAFF 14 TRBJ1-1 . TRBV6-5 once
TGTGCCGAGGGAAGTGAGCAGTTCTTC CAEGSEQFF 9 TRBJ2-1 . TRBV2 .
TGTGCCAGCAGCGCGGACAGCCCACGGCATTTT CASSADSPRHF 11 TRBJ1-5 . TRBV6-5 .
TGTGCCACCGGTGCAGATCAGCCCCAGCATTTT CATGADQPQHF 11 TRBJ1-5 . TRBV15 few
TGTGCCAGCAGATCTACGGGGGGGTTAACAGATACGCAGTATTTT CASRSTGGLTDTQYF 15 TRBJ2-3 TRBD2 TRBV27 .
TGTGCCAGTAGTACGCAGTTTGCTAACTATGGCTACACCTTC CASSTQFANYGYTF 14 TRBJ1-2 . TRBV19 .
TGCGCCAGCAGCCAAGATCTGGACAGGGGGTGGCCCCAGCATTTT CASSQDLDRGWPQHF 15 TRBJ1-5 TRBD1 TRBV4-3 .
TGTGCCAGCAGCTTAACGTCAGGGGTCATTAATACTGAAGCTTTCTTT CASSLTSGVINTEAFF 16 TRBJ1-1 . TRBV7-3 .
TGCAGTGCTAGTGGGCGGGGCTACACCTTC CSASGRGYTF 10 TRBJ1-2 . TRBV20-1 .
TGTGCCAGCAGTCTCAGCGGACCCACAGATACGCAGTATTTT CASSLSGPTDTQYF 14 TRBJ2-3 . TRBV6-5 .
TGTGCCTGGAACCCGGCAGGGGACACTGAAGCTTTCTTT CAWNPAGDTEAFF 13 TRBJ1-1 . TRBV30 .
TGTGCCAGCAGCCAGGTAATTGAATCGACCTATGGCTACACCTTC CASSQVIESTYGYTF 15 TRBJ1-2 . TRBV7-6 .
TGTGCCAGCAGCTTGTCGGACAGGGGGCATTCTGGGGCCAACGTCCTGACTTTC CASSLSDRGHSGANVLTF 18 TRBJ2-6 TRBD1 TRBV5-6 .
TGCGCCAGCAGCCAAGCCCCTGGGTACCACAATGAGCAGTTCTTC CASSQAPGYHNEQFF 15 TRBJ2-1 . TRBV4-3 .
TGTGCCAGCAGCGTCGAAGGGTTCGGGGGGGAGACCCAGTACTTC CASSVEGFGGETQYF 15 TRBJ2-5 TRBD2 TRBV9 .
TGTGCCTGGAGTGGGTTAAGGGTGCGCACAGATACGCAGTATTTT CAWSGLRVRTDTQYF 15 TRBJ2-3 . TRBV30 .
TGTGCCAGCAGCCCCGAGGGAAGAGACTATGGCTACACCTTC CASSPEGRDYGYTF 14 TRBJ1-2 . TRBV25-1 .
TGTGCCATCAGTGAGAAGGGGAACACTGAAGCTTTCTTT CAISEKGNTEAFF 13 TRBJ1-1 . TRBV10-3 .
TGTGCCAGCAGCCAGGGTCGGGTAGATGAAAAACTGTTTTTT CASSQGRVDEKLFF 14 TRBJ1-4 . TRBV7-2 .
TGCGCCAGCAGCGATTTAACTAACTATGGCTACACCTTC CASSDLTNYGYTF 13 TRBJ1-2 . TRBV10-2 .
TGCAGCGTTGGTGTCTGGAACACCATATATTTT CSVGVWNTIYF 11 TRBJ1-3 . TRBV29-1 few
TGTGCCAGCAGTTCTAGCGGGGGGCTCTCCTACGAGCAGTACTTC CASSSSGGLSYEQYF 15 TRBJ2-7 TRBD2 TRBV2 .
TGTGCCAGCAGCCCGAGAGCGGAATCCTACAATGAGCAGTTCTTC CASSPRAESYNEQFF 15 TRBJ2-1 . TRBV7-2 .
TGTGCCAGCAGCTTAGTTTCGGGACAGGGGATCTACGAGCAGTACTTC CASSLVSGQGIYEQYF 16 TRBJ2-7 TRBD1 TRBV7-9 .
TGCGCCAGCAGCTTGGAGGGACAGGGGTTCGACGAGCAGTACTTC CASSLEGQGFDEQYF 15 TRBJ2-7 TRBD1 TRBV5-1 .
TGTGCCAGCAGCTATAGGACAGGGAATCAGCCCCAGCATTTT CASSYRTGNQPQHF 14 TRBJ1-5 TRBD1 TRBV5-8 few
TGTGCCACCAGCAGAGATGAAGGGCCAGAGACCCAGTACTTC CATSRDEGPETQYF 14 TRBJ2-5 . TRBV15 once
TGTGCCAGCAGCTTAGGAATCCAAGAGACCCAGTACTTC CASSLGIQETQYF 13 TRBJ2-5 . TRBV7-6 .
TGTGCCAGCAGCCGGGGCCAACGGAGCGGGGAGCTGTTTTTT CASSRGQRSGELFF 14 TRBJ2-2 . TRBV2 .
TGTGCCACCTCAATCGCGGCTAATGAAAAACTGTTTTTT CATSIAANEKLFF 13 TRBJ1-4 . TRBV2 .